This TCR beta chain was sequenced during a study of cytomegalovirus exposure and HLA in healthy donors. Note on this clone: Its antigen is unidentified.

The PCR was carried out with 60 Vbeta primers and 13 Jbeta primers. In the authors' methods: About 10 million shared chains were among around 80 million unique TCR beta chains counted in a later analysis. Measured with immunoSEQ multiplex PCR; TCRdb has only the in-frame clones, and not every one. The DNA gave D and trimming, while V, J and clone size come from that table. The repertoire holds under 70,000 clones, with approximately 80% as singletons. Germline V gene lookup returns CDR1 SGHRS and CDR2 YFSETQ. There are 15 residues in the CDR3. V was pared by 4 bases and J by 3 bases, with 14 bases between. Whole-study results and caveats: Near-uniform donor sequencing depth was presumed by presence/absence analyses. Within a later analysis, the majority of CMV-associated TCR beta chains appeared HLA-restricted.

The clonotype comes from a female donor in good health and CMV-seronegative. J is TRBJ1-5 and V is TRBV5-1; a possible D gene is TRBD1 (5 bases). Sequenced input: PBMCs. CDR3 bases: TGCGCCAGCAGCCTTGGGACTGTAGACAATCAGCCCCAGCATTTT. It specifies CASSLGTVDNQPQHF.